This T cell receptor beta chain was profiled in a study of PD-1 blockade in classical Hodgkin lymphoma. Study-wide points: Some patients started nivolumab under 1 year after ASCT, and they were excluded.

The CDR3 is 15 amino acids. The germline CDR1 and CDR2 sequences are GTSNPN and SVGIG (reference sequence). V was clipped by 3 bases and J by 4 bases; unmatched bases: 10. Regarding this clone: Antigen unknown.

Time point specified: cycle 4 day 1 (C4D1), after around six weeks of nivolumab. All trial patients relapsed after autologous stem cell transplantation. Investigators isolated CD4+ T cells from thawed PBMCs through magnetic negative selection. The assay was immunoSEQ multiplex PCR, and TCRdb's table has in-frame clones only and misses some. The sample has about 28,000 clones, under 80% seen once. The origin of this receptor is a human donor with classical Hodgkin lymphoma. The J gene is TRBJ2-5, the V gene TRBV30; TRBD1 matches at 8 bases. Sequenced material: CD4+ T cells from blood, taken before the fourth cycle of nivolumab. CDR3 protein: CAWSPGGTMAETQYF. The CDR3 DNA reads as TGTGCCTGGAGCCCAGGGGGCACAATGGCAGAGACCCAGTACTTC.